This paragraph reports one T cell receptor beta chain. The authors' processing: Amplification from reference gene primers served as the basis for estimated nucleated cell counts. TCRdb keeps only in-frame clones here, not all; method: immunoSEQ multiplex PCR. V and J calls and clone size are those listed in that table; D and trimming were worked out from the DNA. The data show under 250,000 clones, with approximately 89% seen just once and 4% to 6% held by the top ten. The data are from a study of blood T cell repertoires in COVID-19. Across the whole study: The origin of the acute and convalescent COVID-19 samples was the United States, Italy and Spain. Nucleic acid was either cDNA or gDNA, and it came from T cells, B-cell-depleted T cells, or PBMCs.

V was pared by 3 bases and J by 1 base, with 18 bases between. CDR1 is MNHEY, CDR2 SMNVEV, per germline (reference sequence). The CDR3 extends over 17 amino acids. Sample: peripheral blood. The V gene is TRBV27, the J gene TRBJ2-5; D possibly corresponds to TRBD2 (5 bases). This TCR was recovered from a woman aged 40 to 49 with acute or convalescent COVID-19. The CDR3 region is CASSFSVHHGLQETQYF. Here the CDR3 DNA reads TGTGCCAGCAGTTTTTCAGTTCATCACGGACTCCAAGAGACCCAGTACTTC.